This record covers a single TCR beta chain. Its matching antigen is unknown. The PCR employed 60 Vbeta primers together with 13 Jbeta primers. TCRdb's table, derived via immunoSEQ multiplex PCR, lists solely in-frame clones and lacks some. Among more than 75,000 clones, 60% to 80% were seen once, and the ten largest hold around 6.4%. The CDR3 extends over 12 amino acids. The germline V gene has CDR1 SQVTM and CDR2 ANQGSEA. The V and J ends lost 4 bases and 5 bases respectively, with 11 bases between them. Donors were ostensibly healthy at sampling, although undocumented immune exposures were probable. The data derive from a study of cytomegalovirus exposure and HLA in healthy donors. Overall study context: Previous work identified roughly 120 million unique TCR beta sequences from around 180 million T cells. Whole-study results and caveats: Among CMV-associated TCR beta chains, most appeared HLA-restricted in a later analysis.

The sequence was obtained from a woman aged 45-59 years in good health and CMV-seropositive. The chain recombines TRBV29-1 with TRBJ2-5; D is possibly TRBD2 (5 bases). Sequencing was carried out using PBMCs. The CDR3 reads CSVGSGVETQYF. The CDR3 nucleotides are TGCAGCGTTGGGTCCGGGGTGGAGACCCAGTACTTC.